These 25 T cell receptor beta chains came from one sample sequenced in a study of radiotherapy plus CTLA-4 blockade in lung cancer. TCRdb's table, derived via immunoSEQ multiplex PCR, lists solely in-frame clones and lacks some. The sample consists of some 78,000 clones, about 90% of them appearing once. Source: peripheral blood, taken from a patient treated with radiotherapy plus ipilimumab. Receptors were obtained from a human donor with non-small cell lung cancer who had a partial response to radiotherapy plus ipilimumab.

This rearrangement joins TRBV27 to TRBJ2-3, with a weak D call TRBD1 (5 bases). The CDR3 covers 17 residues. Germline loops: CDR1 MNHEY, CDR2 SMNVEV (reference sequence). With 5 bases removed from V and 2 bases from J, the gap between germline ends came to 20 bases. CDR3 in amino acids: CASSLKPPDRYTDTQYF. The CDR3 DNA follows: TGTGCCAGCAGTCTCAAACCACCCGACAGATACACAGATACGCAGTATTTT.

This chain joins TRBV7-6 and TRBJ1-2; D perhaps matches TRBD1 (6 bases). Germline CDR1 reads SGHVS; CDR2 reads FNYEAQ. CDR3 length: 12 residues. V was trimmed by 4 bases and J by 7 bases, leaving 10 bases between them. The chain's CDR3 is CASSSLQGGYTF. The CDR3, as DNA: TGTGCCAGCAGCTCGCTACAGGGTGGCTACACCTTC.

This clone was seen only a few times. The rearrangement joins TRBV10-3 to TRBJ1-1, with 10 nucleotides matching TRBD1. The CDR3 loop spans 15 amino acids. Germline values: CDR1 ENHRY, CDR2 SYGVKD. J was trimmed by 6 bases and V by 3 bases; bases with no gene match: 7. Here the CDR3 DNA reads TGTGCCATCAGTGACCGGGACAGGGGTCTCTCTGAAGCTTTCTTT. Its protein is CAISDRDRGLSEAFF.

This chain connects TRBV7-2 to TRBJ1-4; D is ambiguous. CDR3 size: 12 residues. V gave up 2 bases and J gave up 8 bases, with 6 bases separating them. Germline values: CDR1 SGHTA, CDR2 FQGNSA. CDR3 sequence: CASSLSREKLFF. DNA of the CDR3: TGTGCCAGCAGCTTATCACGGGAAAAACTGTTTTTT.

The chain has TRBV19 and TRBJ2-6; D ambiguous. The CDR3 loop spans 16 amino acids. Germline CDR1 reads LNHDA; CDR2 reads SQIVND (reference sequence). With 1 base removed from V and 3 bases from J, the gap between germline ends came to 10 bases. The CDR3 region is CASSIGSVSGANVLTF. DNA for the CDR3: TGTGCCAGTAGTATAGGGAGTGTGAGTGGGGCCAACGTCCTGACTTTC.

The chain links TRBV10-1 to TRBJ2-7; the match to TRBD2 covers 14 bases. There are 17 residues in the CDR3. J gave up 1 base and V 7 bases, and 9 bases lay outside the gene matches. Germline CDR1 and CDR2: WNHNN and SYGVQD (reference sequence). CDR3 DNA sequence: TGCGCCAGCACCCGGCCGGGACTAGCGGGAGAGTCCTACGAGCAGTACGTC. Residues: CASTRPGLAGESYEQYV.

The chain links TRBV21-1 to TRBJ2-1; whether TRBD2, the table's D call, matches the DNA was not checked. TRBV21-1 corresponds to a pseudogene. The CDR3 covers 16 residues. In nucleotides, the CDR3 is TGTGCCAGCAGCAAAGCCTCTAGCGGTTCCTACAATGAGCAGTTCTTC. Encoded protein: CASSKASSGSYNEQFF.

The chain combines TRBV19 with TRBJ1-2; D uncertain. The CDR3 has 11 amino acids. V was trimmed by 7 bases and J by 7 bases, leaving 10 bases between them. The germline V gene encodes CDR1 LNHDA and CDR2 SQIVND (reference sequence). The CDR3 protein is CASIESSGYTF. DNA of the CDR3: TGTGCCAGTATAGAGTCGAGTGGCTACACCTTC. Filled out from reference TRBV19 and TRBJ1-2, the complete variable domain reads DGGITQSPKYLFRKEGQNVTLSCEQNLNHDAMYWYRQDPGQGLRLIYYSQIVNDFQKGDIAEGYSVSREKKESFPLTVTSAQKNPTAFYLCASIESSGYTFGSGTRLTVV.

This clone came up a few times. This sequence joins TRBV6-1 and TRBJ2-4; TRBD1 might be the D (5 bases). This CDR3 is 13 amino acids long. The germline V gene encodes CDR1 MNHNS and CDR2 SASEGT. The germline V and J ends were trimmed by 8 bases and 8 bases, with 16 bases remaining between them. CDR3: CASGAEVQDIQYF. DNA for the CDR3: TGTGCCAGCGGGGCAGAGGTCCAGGACATTCAGTACTTC.

The V call is TRBV10-3, the J call TRBJ2-7, with 8 bases identical to TRBD1. The germline V gene has CDR1 ENHRY and CDR2 SYGVKD. The CDR3 totals 13 residues. Unmatched junction bases numbered 4, after V lost 6 bases and J lost 3 bases. The CDR3 sequence is CAISKGQGYEQYV. For the CDR3, the DNA is TGTGCCATCAGCAAAGGACAGGGCTACGAGCAGTACGTC.

The chain links TRBV25-1 to TRBJ2-2; 8 bases align to TRBD1. With 6 bases clipped from V and 6 bases from J, the junction kept 9 bases outside the gene matches. The CDR3 is 15 amino acids. The germline gives CDR1 MGHDK, CDR2 SYGVNS. DNA of the CDR3: TGTGCCAGCAGCGGAGACAGGGGACGCGCCGGGGAGCTGTTTTTT. Encoded protein: CASSGDRGRAGELFF.

The chain carries TRBV29-1 and TRBJ1-2; no clear D. The CDR3 has 12 amino acids. V lost 7 bases and J 3 bases, leaving 12 bases between the germline ends. CDR1 SQVTM and CDR2 ANQGSEA come from the germline V gene. The CDR3 reads CSGGEYDYGYTF. The CDR3 region has the DNA TGCAGCGGAGGCGAGTACGACTATGGCTACACCTTC.

The rearrangement links TRBV9 to TRBJ2-3, with TRBD1 identical over 7 bases. This CDR3 spans 13 amino acids. Germline values: CDR1 SGDLS, CDR2 YYNGEE. Trimming removed 5 bases from V and 4 bases from J; junction bases left unmatched: 4. The CDR3 loop is CASSWTGSDTQYF. The CDR3 bases are TGTGCCAGCAGTTGGACAGGTTCAGATACGCAGTATTTT.

This clone was recorded only once. The rearrangement joins TRBV7-2 to TRBJ1-2; no clear D. Trimming stripped 5 bases from V and 3 bases from J, with 16 bases between. Germline V lookup: CDR1 SGHTA, CDR2 FQGNSA. This CDR3 contains 15 residues. The CDR3 sequence: CASSPTWQAYYGYTF. The CDR3 bases are TGTGCCAGCAGCCCTACGTGGCAGGCCTACTATGGCTACACCTTC.

This chain connects TRBV7-9 to TRBJ2-7; 7 bases line up with TRBD1. The germline V gene has CDR1 SEHNR and CDR2 FQNEAQ (reference sequence). Trimming took 1 base from V and 2 from J; bases not matched to a gene: 8. The CDR3 has 16 amino acids. The CDR3 spells CASSLEVGTETYEQYF. The CDR3 DNA reads as TGTGCCAGCAGCTTAGAGGTAGGGACAGAAACCTACGAGCAGTACTTC.

J is TRBJ1-1 and V is TRBV6-5, with D maybe TRBD1 (6 bases). CDR3 size: 15 residues. The V gene's germline CDR1 is MNHEY and CDR2 SVGAGI. Trimming took 7 bases from V and 0 from J, leaving 15 bases between them. Written as DNA, the CDR3 is TGTGCCAGCAAATCTCCCGGGACAATGAACACTGAAGCTTTCTTT. The encoded protein is CASKSPGTMNTEAFF.

The chain couples TRBV7-3 to TRBJ1-1, with D perhaps TRBD1 (6 bases). The V end was cut by 6 bases, the J end by 1 base, with 9 bases between. Germline V gene sequence: CDR1 SGHTA, CDR2 FQGTGA. The CDR3 has 13 amino acids. The CDR3 is CASSSDRNTEAFF. CDR3 nucleotide sequence: TGTGCCAGCAGTTCGGACAGGAACACTGAAGCTTTCTTT. The whole variable domain, filled in from reference TRBV7-3 and TRBJ1-1, reads GAGVSQTPSNKVTEKGKYVELRCDPISGHTALYWYRQSLGQGPEFLIYFQGTGAADDSGLPNDRFFAVRPEGSVSTLKIQRTERGDSAVYLCASSSDRNTEAFFGQGTRLTVV.

The chain links TRBV5-1 to TRBJ2-5, with D maybe TRBD2 (6 bases). Germline V CDR1 and CDR2: SGHRS, YFSETQ. V was trimmed by 4 bases and J by 4 bases, leaving 14 bases between them. The CDR3 spans 14 residues. The CDR3 reads CASSLLTSSETQYF. The DNA for the CDR3 is TGCGCCAGCAGCCTGCTGACTAGTTCAGAGACCCAGTACTTC.

A single count supports this clone. The rearrangement uses TRBV5-5 and TRBJ2-2; 10 nucleotides agree with TRBD1. The J segment lost 6 bases and the V segment lost 4 bases, leaving 9 bases of the junction unmatched. The CDR3 runs to 16 residues. Germline V lookup: CDR1 SGHKS, CDR2 YYEKEE (reference sequence). The CDR3 loop is CASSQTGGGLAGELFF. In DNA, the CDR3 is TGTGCCAGCAGCCAGACAGGGGGCGGACTTGCCGGGGAGCTGTTTTTT.

The chain recombines TRBV5-1 with TRBJ2-7; 8 bases map to TRBD2. From germline, CDR1 is SGHRS and CDR2 YFSETQ. Trimming cost V 5 bases and J 6 bases; bases outside gene matches: 7. The CDR3 is 13 amino acids. The CDR3 nucleotides read TGCGCCAGCAGTTTGCTAGCGGGCCGCGAGCAGTACGTC. This encodes CASSLLAGREQYV.

The count of this clone is one. V is TRBV11-3 and J is TRBJ1-1; no reliable D call. Germline V CDR1 and CDR2: SGHNT, YENEEA. The CDR3 totals 13 residues. Between the trimmed V and J ends, which lost 5 bases and 2 bases, there was a span of 9 bases. The CDR3 loop is CASSTGINTEAFF. The CDR3 nucleotides read TGTGCCAGCAGCACCGGGATCAACACTGAAGCTTTCTTT.

Turning to this clone: One end of the junction fails to match germline, which may point to a read error. The chain has TRBV30 and TRBJ2-1; D perhaps matches TRBD2 (6 bases). This CDR3 is 15 amino acids long. Germline lookup yields CDR1 GTSNPN and CDR2 SVGIG (reference sequence). The CDR3 protein is CAWSTRDFLGNERFF. CDR3 in DNA: TGTGCCTGGAGTACTCGGGACTTCCTGGGGAATGAGCGGTTCTTC.

The chain uses TRBV11-2 and TRBJ2-3; D remains unclear. V gave up 7 bases and J gave up 0 bases, with 5 bases separating them. CDR3 length: 12 residues. CDR1 and CDR2 from the germline V gene are SGHAT and FQNNGV. The CDR3 reads CASTPSTDTQYF. CDR3 nucleotides: TGTGCCAGCACCCCTAGCACAGATACGCAGTATTTT.

With respect to this clone: A much larger clone differs from this one at a single base, so this may be a read error. The chain couples TRBV7-2 to TRBJ1-5; the match to TRBD1 covers 9 bases. This CDR3 has 15 amino acids. The germline V gene has CDR1 SGHTA and CDR2 FQGNSA. V shed 1 base and J 2 bases; nucleotides not matched to a gene: 0. The CDR3 loop reads CASSLGTGGNQPQHF. The CDR3 DNA reads as TGTGCCAGCAGCTTAGGGACAGGGGGCAATCAGCCCCAGCATTTT.

Notes on this clone: The junction departs from germline at one end; a sequencing error may be responsible. This rearrangement joins TRBV29-1 to TRBJ2-2, with TRBD2 as a possible D gene (6 bases). CDR3 length: 13 amino acids. The germline CDR1 and CDR2 sequences are SQVTM and ANQGSEA. The CDR3 coding sequence is TGCAGCGTTGATACGGGGGTCCACCGGGGAGCTGTTTTT. It is translated as CSVDTGVHRGAVF.